A selection of T cell receptor beta chains follows, all from one sample in a study of blood T cell repertoires in COVID-19. The repertoire was sequenced with immunoSEQ multiplex PCR; TCRdb's copy has only in-frame clones and lacks some. The sample gives roughly 80,000 clones, 88% of which show up once; approximately 5% is in the top ten. Source material: peripheral blood. The origin of the receptors is a man aged 50 to 60 with active COVID-19. Both conserved end residues are part of each CDR3. Each record gives: J gene, CDR3 length, V gene, D gene, clone size, CDR3 DNA, CDR3 protein. D genes are given only for firm matches. Not every row has a clone size; where given, it reads once, few, many or a size class.

>TRBJ2-7|15|TRBV7-6|.|once
TGTGCCAGCAGCTTAAAGCCGGAAGGGGACTGGGAGCAGTACTTC
CASSLKPEGDWEQYF
>TRBJ2-1|22|TRBV4-1|.|.
TGCGCCAGCAGCCAACCCCGAGCTGCGGGGGCTCGTGATAAGGGTATCTACAATGAGCAGTTCTTC
CASSQPRAAGARDKGIYNEQFF
>TRBJ1-1|18|TRBV28|TRBD1|.
TGTGCCAGCACCCCAGGAATCGACAGGGGTTTTTGGGGCACTGAAGCTTTCTTT
CASTPGIDRGFWGTEAFF
>TRBJ2-3|13|TRBV18|.|.
TGTGCCAGCTCACTCACTCTCGCAGATACGCAGTATTTT
CASSLTLADTQYF
>TRBJ1-1|15|TRBV19|TRBD1|.
TGTGCCAGTAGTTCCTTACAGGGGAGGAAGGCTGAAGCTTTCTTT
CASSSLQGRKAEAFF
>TRBJ1-2|14|TRBV5-1|TRBD1|.
TGCGCCAGCAGCCCGGAGGGACAGAACTATGGCTACACCTTC
CASSPEGQNYGYTF
>TRBJ2-3|16|TRBV11-3|TRBD2|.
TGTGCCAGCAGCCAAGTAGCGGGAGGGAGGGCAGATACGCAGTATTTT
CASSQVAGGRADTQYF
>TRBJ1-4|16|TRBV9|.|few
TGTGCCAGCAGCCCCCGAACAGGGCCATCGGGTGAAAAACTGTTTTTT
CASSPRTGPSGEKLFF
>TRBJ1-4|13|TRBV19|.|.
TGTGCCAGCATGGACTGGGGAAATGAAAAACTGTTTTTT
CASMDWGNEKLFF
>TRBJ1-2|15|TRBV27|TRBD1|.
TGTGCCAGCAGTTTGTGGCCAGGGGGAGGTTATGGCTACACCTTC
CASSLWPGGGYGYTF
>TRBJ2-1|15|TRBV29-1|.|.
TGCAGCGTTGAAGGCGGGACAGCTCGCGTCAATGAGCAGTTCTTC
CSVEGGTARVNEQFF
>TRBJ1-5|13|TRBV4-1|.|few
TGCGCCAGCAGCCAAGGGACAGCCGATCCCCAGCATTTT
CASSQGTADPQHF
>TRBJ2-7|15|TRBV28|TRBD2|.
TGTGCCAGCAGTTTTGGGCGTAGCGGGAGGGCCCATCAGTACTTC
CASSFGRSGRAHQYF
>TRBJ1-1|13|TRBV3-1/TRBV3-2|.|.
TGTGCCAGCAGCCAAGGGACACACACTGAAGCTTTCTTT
CASSQGTHTEAFF
>TRBJ1-5|13|TRBV4-3|.|.
TGCGCCAGCAGCCAAGATCGACAAAGGCCCCAGCATTTT
CASSQDRQRPQHF
>TRBJ1-2|18|TRBV19|.|.
TGTGCCAGTAGTATCGGAGGAGGCAGGTTTAAACTCTACTATGGCTACACCTTC
CASSIGGGRFKLYYGYTF
>TRBJ1-4|13|TRBV30|.|.
TGTGCCTGGAGTCCGATGCTAGGTGAAAAACTGTTTTTT
CAWSPMLGEKLFF
>TRBJ1-1|10|TRBV2|.|.
TGTGCCAGCAGTGTAGCTGAGGCTTTCTTT
CASSVAEAFF
>TRBJ1-2|14|TRBV5-6|TRBD1|.
TGTGCCAGCGAACAGGGGGTTTCGAACTATGGCTACACCTTC
CASEQGVSNYGYTF
>TRBJ2-5|17|TRBV28|TRBD2|.
TGTGCCAGCAGTGCCATCCCGACTAGCGGGACCCAAGAGACCCAGTACTTC
CASSAIPTSGTQETQYF
>TRBJ1-1|14|TRBV9|.|.
TGTGCCAGCAGCGTAGCGGGGTTAGGCACTGAAGCTTTCTTT
CASSVAGLGTEAFF
>TRBJ2-5|15|TRBV24-1|TRBD2|.
TGTGCCACCAGGGGTTCTAGCGGGAGCAGGGAGACCCAGTACTTC
CATRGSSGSRETQYF
>TRBJ1-4|15|TRBV14|.|.
TGTGCCAGCAGCTCCCTTAGGGGCCGCGGTGAAAAACTGTTTTTT
CASSSLRGRGEKLFF
>TRBJ1-5|15|TRBV2|.|.
TGTGCCAGCACCCACCGAGGCAGTAGCAATCAGCCCCAGCATTTT
CASTHRGSSNQPQHF
>TRBJ2-4|15|TRBV21-1|.|.
TGTGCCAGCAGCAAAGACACGGGTACCAAAAACATTCAGTACTTC
CASSKDTGTKNIQYF
>TRBJ2-7|15|TRBV29-1|.|.
TGCAGCGTTGAAGTCGGATGGCAGGGAGGCTACGAGCAGTACTTC
CSVEVGWQGGYEQYF
>TRBJ2-7|11|TRBV28|.|once
TGTGCCAGCAGTCTGAGAGACGAGCAGTACTTC
CASSLRDEQYF
>TRBJ2-5|15|TRBV5-1|.|.
TGCGCCAGCAGCATGACAGGGAGGTCTCAAGAGACCCAGTACTTC
CASSMTGRSQETQYF
>TRBJ1-3|17|TRBV9|.|.
TGTGCCAGCAGCGTAGAAGCGGCGGGGGCGAGGGGAAACACCATATATTTT
CASSVEAAGARGNTIYF
>TRBJ2-5|15|TRBV7-3|TRBD1|.
TGTGCCAGCAGCCTGGACAGGGGGACATATGAGACCCAGTACTTC
CASSLDRGTYETQYF
>TRBJ2-2|17|TRBV10-2|TRBD2|.
TGCGCCAGCAGTGACACTGGACTAGCGGGAGACACCGGGGAGCTGTTTTTT
CASSDTGLAGDTGELFF
>TRBJ1-3|15|TRBV7-2|.|.
TGTGCCAGCAGCTATGACTCTTTCTCTGGAAACACCATATATTTT
CASSYDSFSGNTIYF
>TRBJ2-7|15|TRBV14|TRBD1|.
TGTGCCAGCAGCCACATAGGACAGGGGTCCCTGGAGCAGTACTTC
CASSHIGQGSLEQYF
>TRBJ1-2|11|TRBV27|.|.
TGTGCCAGCGGCGGAGACGGTGGCTACACCTTC
CASGGDGGYTF
>TRBJ2-7|13|TRBV28|TRBD2|.
TGTGCCAGCACGACTAGCGGGACTCGAGAGCAGTACTTC
CASTTSGTREQYF
>TRBJ1-2|15|TRBV5-6|.|.
TGTGCCAGCAGCCCGACAGAGTATTCAAGTTATGGCTACACCTTC
CASSPTEYSSYGYTF
>TRBJ2-2|18|TRBV7-8|.|many
TGTGCCAGCAGCTTAGGGGCCCCGGGACAACTAAACACCGGGGAGCTGTTTTTT
CASSLGAPGQLNTGELFF
>TRBJ2-6|17|TRBV30|TRBD1|.
TGTGCCTGCCCTAGACAGGGGGCCTTCTCTGGGGCCAACGTCCTGACTTTC
CACPRQGAFSGANVLTF
>TRBJ1-1|13|TRBV4-3|TRBD1|.
TGCGCCAGCACCTGGGACAGGGCTGCTGAAGCTTTCTTT
CASTWDRAAEAFF
>TRBJ2-3|15|TRBV30|.|.
TGTGCCTGGAGTGTACGGGGACTCCCCACAGATACGCAGTATTTT
CAWSVRGLPTDTQYF
>TRBJ1-5|15|TRBV5-1|TRBD1|.
TGCGCCAGCAGCTCCGGGACAGGGGGCAATCAGCCCCAGCATTTT
CASSSGTGGNQPQHF
>TRBJ2-2|15|TRBV5-4|.|.
TGTGCCAGCAGCTTAAGGGGGGGCAAGCCCGGGGAGCTGTTTTTT
CASSLRGGKPGELFF
>TRBJ2-2|14|TRBV4-3|.|.
TGCGCCAGCAGGATATTAGCGAACACCGGGGAGCTGTTTTTT
CASRILANTGELFF
>TRBJ1-5|14|TRBV7-8|.|few
TGTGCCAGCAGCCCGACAGGTACCAATCAGCCCCAGCATTTT
CASSPTGTNQPQHF
>TRBJ2-7|14|TRBV19|TRBD1|few
TGTGCCAGTAGTCAAGGGACAGGGACGTACGAGCAGTACTTC
CASSQGTGTYEQYF
>TRBJ1-5|15|TRBV24-1|TRBD1|.
TGTGCCACCAGTGACCGCGACAGGGTCCATCAGCCCCAGCATTTT
CATSDRDRVHQPQHF
>TRBJ2-1|13|TRBV27|.|.
TGTGCCAGCAGTTCGGACAGTTACAATGAGCAGTTCTTC
CASSSDSYNEQFF
>TRBJ1-4|15|TRBV6-6|TRBD1|.
TGTGCCAGCAGTCCGGAACAGGGGGCGCATGAAAAACTGTTTTTT
CASSPEQGAHEKLFF
>TRBJ2-3|17|TRBV4-3|TRBD2|.
TGCGCCAGCAGCCAAGAGCCTAGCGGATTCAGCACAGATACGCAGTATTTT
CASSQEPSGFSTDTQYF
>TRBJ1-2|15|TRBV19|.|once
TGTGCCAGTAGATCCCCCCCGACTCAGCGGCATGGCTACACCTTC
CASRSPPTQRHGYTF
>TRBJ2-2|17|TRBV28|.|.
TGTGCCAGCACCCCGACTCCGGGAAGATCTTACACCGGGGAGCTGTTTTTT
CASTPTPGRSYTGELFF
>TRBJ1-4|18|TRBV23-1|TRBD1|.
TGCGCCAGCAGTCAGGGGGGGACAGGGGGTTCAACTAATGAAAAACTGTTTTTT
CASSQGGTGGSTNEKLFF
>TRBJ2-7|14|TRBV5-1|TRBD1|.
TGCGCCAGCAGCGGGGGGACAGGTTCCTACGAGCAGTACTTC
CASSGGTGSYEQYF
>TRBJ2-3|13|TRBV7-2|.|.
TGTGCCAGCAGCTTGCGGAACGCAGATACGCAGTATTTT
CASSLRNADTQYF